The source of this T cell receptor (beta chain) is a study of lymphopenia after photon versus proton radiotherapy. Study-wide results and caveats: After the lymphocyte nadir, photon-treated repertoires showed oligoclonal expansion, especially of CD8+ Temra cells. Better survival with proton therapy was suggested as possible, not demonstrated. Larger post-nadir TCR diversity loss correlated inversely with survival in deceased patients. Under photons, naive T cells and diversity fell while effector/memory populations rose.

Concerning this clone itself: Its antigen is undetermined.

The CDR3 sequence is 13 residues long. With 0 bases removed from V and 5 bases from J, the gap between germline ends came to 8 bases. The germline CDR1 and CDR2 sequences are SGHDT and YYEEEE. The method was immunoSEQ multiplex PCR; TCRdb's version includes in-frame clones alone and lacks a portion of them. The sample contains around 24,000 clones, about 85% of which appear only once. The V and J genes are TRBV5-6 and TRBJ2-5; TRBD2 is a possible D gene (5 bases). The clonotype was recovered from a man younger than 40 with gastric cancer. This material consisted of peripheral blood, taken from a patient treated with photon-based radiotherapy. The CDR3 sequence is CASSLGGMETQYF. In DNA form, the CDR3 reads TGTGCCAGCAGCTTGGGAGGGATGGAGACCCAGTACTTC.